Shown below are 18 T cell receptor beta chains from a single sample sequenced in a study of blood T cell repertoires in COVID-19. The data were produced by immunoSEQ multiplex PCR, yet TCRdb's version contains in-frame clones alone and is incomplete. This table has approximately 400,000 clones, around 86% appearing once. The specimen sequenced was PBMCs or T cells enriched from blood (not recorded which). These receptors all come from a woman aged 50 to 65 who had recovered from COVID-19.

The CDR3 here is CASSIEVGGAAYSNQPQHF. In nucleotides, the CDR3 is TGTGCCAGTAGTATAGAAGTTGGTGGGGCAGCTTATAGCAATCAGCCCCAGCATTTT. The V gene is TRBV19, the J gene TRBJ1-5; a possible D gene is TRBD1 (5 bases). The CDR3 has 19 residues. The germline CDR1 and CDR2 sequences are LNHDA and SQIVND (reference sequence). V was cut by 0 bases and J by 0 bases, with 18 bases left in between.

The CDR3 loop is CAWSVAPSSGGRVYEQYF. CDR3 bases: TGTGCCTGGAGTGTAGCCCCTTCATCAGGCGGGAGGGTTTACGAGCAGTACTTC. V gene TRBV30 combines with J gene TRBJ2-7, with 9 bases that match TRBD2. Trimming took 0 bases from V and 4 from J; bases not matched to a gene: 16. CDR3 length: 18 residues. CDR1 and CDR2 from the germline V gene are GTSNPN and SVGIG (reference sequence). The full variable domain, rest sourced from reference TRBV30 and TRBJ2-7, is SQTIHQWPATLVQPVGSPLSLECTVEGTSNPNLYWYRQAAGRGLQLLFYSVGIGQISSEVPQNLSASRPQDRQFILSSKKLLLSDSGFYLCAWSVAPSSGGRVYEQYFGPGTRLTVT.

The rearrangement links TRBV10-3 to TRBJ2-1; 11 bases map to TRBD2. With V trimmed by 7 bases and J by 9 bases, 11 bases remained unmatched. Looked up from germline, CDR1 is ENHRY and CDR2 is SYGVKD. The CDR3 spans 15 residues. CDR3 DNA sequence: TGTGCCATCACCGTGGGGGCTAGCGGGGGGACTGAGCAGTTCTTC. This gives the protein CAITVGASGGTEQFF.

The V gene is TRBV7-3, the J gene TRBJ1-4, with D tentatively TRBD1 (6 bases). This CDR3 has 12 amino acids. Germline V gene sequence: CDR1 SGHTA, CDR2 FQGTGA. Trimming took 11 bases from V and 8 from J, leaving 15 bases between them. CDR3 nucleotide sequence: TGTGCCCCCGCGGGGGGCGAAGAAAAACTGTTTTTT. Translated: CAPAGGEEKLFF.

The chain recombines TRBV4-3 with TRBJ1-2; D gene uncertain. The CDR3 sequence is 14 residues long. Germline assignment: CDR1 LGHNA and CDR2 YSLEER. The V end was cut by 1 base, the J end by 4 bases, with 10 bases between. In DNA, the CDR3 is TGCGCCAGCAGCCAAGGTGCGGGGATCTATGGCTACACCTTC. Its translation: CASSQGAGIYGYTF.

This clone occurred once. The J gene is TRBJ2-2, the V gene TRBV9; 7 bases fit TRBD2. CDR3 length: 18 residues. CDR1 is SGDLS, CDR2 YYNGEE, per germline. The V and J ends lost 5 bases and 2 bases, in that order; junction bases with no gene match: 15. CDR3 nucleotide sequence: TGTGCCAGCAGAGACCCCCTTGGGGCGGGGGTAAACACCGGGGAGCTGTTTTTT. This codes for CASRDPLGAGVNTGELFF.

The V and J genes are TRBV7-2 and TRBJ2-1, with a possible D match to TRBD2 (5 bases). CDR1 is SGHTA and CDR2 is FQGNSA in the germline V gene. CDR3 length: 13 amino acids. Trimming removed 3 bases from V and 7 bases from J, with 10 bases in between. CDR3 in amino acids: CASSLERFNEQFF. The CDR3 DNA is TGTGCCAGCAGCTTGGAGCGGTTTAATGAGCAGTTCTTC.

The CDR3 sequence is CATSRVGKETQYF. The CDR3 DNA follows: TGTGCCACCAGCAGAGTCGGGAAAGAGACCCAGTACTTC. This rearrangement joins TRBV15 to TRBJ2-5, with a tentative D call TRBD2 (5 bases). The CDR3 sequence is 13 residues long. V was cut by 1 base and J by 3 bases, with 6 bases left in between. Germline CDR1 reads LNHNV; CDR2 reads YYDKDF (reference sequence).

This chain connects TRBV4-3 to TRBJ1-2; the D is unclear. The CDR3 consists of 13 residues. V was shortened by 1 base and J by 2 bases, with 5 bases between the two germline ends. Germline V CDR1 and CDR2: LGHNA, YSLEER. CDR3 in DNA: TGCGCCAGCAGCCAAGCCCGGAACTATGGCTACACCTTC. This sequence encodes CASSQARNYGYTF.

CDR3 nucleotide sequence: TGTGCCAGCAGCTTCGACAGGAGTCACTATGGCTACACCTTC. Its translation is CASSFDRSHYGYTF. The chain combines TRBV7-2 with TRBJ1-2, with D perhaps matching TRBD1 (6 bases). The germline gives CDR1 SGHTA, CDR2 FQGNSA. V lost 3 bases, J lost 3 bases, and 11 bases lay in between. This CDR3 has 14 amino acids.

The chain links TRBV9 to TRBJ1-5; 7 bases agree with TRBD1. Germline CDR1 reads SGDLS; CDR2 reads YYNGEE. The CDR3 spans 16 residues. Germline trimming cut 0 bases from V and 0 bases from J; bases unmatched to any gene: 3. The CDR3 DNA is TGTGCCAGCAGCGTAGGGACAGGCGATAGCAATCAGCCCCAGCATTTT. Translation gives CASSVGTGDSNQPQHF.

The chain links TRBV12-3 or TRBV12-4 to TRBJ2-5; possibly TRBD1 for D (6 bases). The CDR3 contains 13 residues. V dropped 6 bases and J dropped 4 bases, with 12 bases sitting between them. As DNA, the CDR3 is TGTGCCAGCAGACCAGGGGCAGGAGAGACCCAGTACTTC. It specifies CASRPGAGETQYF.

The chain employs TRBV4-1 and TRBJ1-4; D not resolved. CDR1 is MGHRA and CDR2 is YSYEKL in the germline V gene. The length of the CDR3 is 16 residues. The V and J ends lost 0 bases and 8 bases respectively, with 16 bases between them. The CDR3 loop is CASSQDGGKTGEKLFF. DNA for the CDR3: TGCGCCAGCAGCCAAGATGGAGGCAAGACCGGCGAAAAACTGTTTTTT.

The chain has TRBV30 and TRBJ1-2, with 7 bases identical to TRBD1. The V and J ends lost 3 bases and 7 bases, in that order; junction bases with no gene match: 5. Germline CDR1 reads GTSNPN; CDR2 reads SVGIG (reference sequence). The CDR3 consists of 12 residues. As DNA, the CDR3 is TGTGCCTGGAGCCCGACAGGGTTTGGCTACACCTTC. Its protein product is CAWSPTGFGYTF.

The sample holds one count of this clone. The V call is TRBV28, the J call TRBJ1-2, with D perhaps matching TRBD1 (6 bases). The V end was cut by 4 bases, the J end by 6 bases, with 18 bases between. The CDR3 loop spans 15 amino acids. The germline V gene encodes CDR1 MDHEN and CDR2 SYDVKM. DNA of the CDR3: TGTGCCAGCAGTTCCCGGGGTATAGGGGGTCATGGCTACACCTTC. It specifies CASSSRGIGGHGYTF.

This clone has only a few counts. The V gene is TRBV7-9, the J gene TRBJ1-6; D gene unclear. V lost 7 bases and J lost 5, with 12 bases in between. CDR1 is SEHNR and CDR2 is FQNEAQ in the germline V gene (reference sequence). CDR3 size: 14 residues. This chain's CDR3 is CASTSLDNNSPLHF. Written as DNA, the CDR3 is TGTGCCAGCACCTCACTCGATAATAATTCACCCCTCCACTTT.

This clone appeared a single time. The V gene is TRBV25-1, the J gene TRBJ1-1; D might be TRBD1 (6 bases). The V gene lost 6 bases and the J gene lost 1 base, with 12 bases spanning the gap. CDR1 is MGHDK and CDR2 is SYGVNS in the germline V gene. The CDR3 is 14 residues long. CDR3 loop: CASRQTGRNTEAFF. The CDR3 region has the DNA TGTGCCAGCAGACAAACAGGGCGGAACACTGAAGCTTTCTTT.

The rearrangement uses TRBV5-5 and TRBJ1-1; D ambiguous. The CDR3 consists of 15 residues. The V gene lost 5 bases and the J gene lost 3 bases, with 17 bases spanning the gap. Germline V gene sequence: CDR1 SGHKS, CDR2 YYEKEE (reference sequence). The CDR3 is CASRHTGLSDTEAFF. CDR3 DNA: TGTGCCAGCAGGCACACGGGGTTATCAGACACTGAAGCTTTCTTT.